This TCR beta chain originates from a study of cytomegalovirus exposure and HLA in healthy donors. Points from the study as a whole: HLA alleles were associated with around 17,000 TCR beta sequences in a later analysis at 0.05 false discovery rate.

V shed 0 bases and J 1 base; nucleotides not matched to a gene: 6. CDR1 is MGHRA, CDR2 YSYEKL, per germline. The CDR3 runs to 17 residues. PCR amplification relied on 60 Vbeta primers (plus 13 Jbeta primers). Only in-frame clones appear in the TCRdb table, and some are missing; sequencing was by immunoSEQ multiplex PCR. The sample yields roughly 72,000 clones, 70% to 85% seen once. Worth noting for this clone: The antigen is not known.

The sequencing sample was made of PBMCs. The sequence was collected from a human donor in good health. This chain connects TRBV4-1 to TRBJ2-1; 7 nucleotides match TRBD2. CDR3 residues: CASSQDESGGSYNEQFF. The CDR3 DNA follows: TGCGCCAGCAGCCAAGATGAGTCGGGAGGTTCCTACAATGAGCAGTTCTTC.